The next 13 T cell receptor beta chains were all read from a single sample in a study of OX40 agonist ivuxolimab in advanced cancers. TCRdb's table, derived via immunoSEQ multiplex PCR, lists solely in-frame clones and lacks some. This table has about 28,000 clones, 70% to 85% appearing once. This specimen was CD4+ or CD8+ T cells sorted from blood, taken in a trial of the OX40 agonist ivuxolimab. The receptors originated from an adult with an advanced solid tumor such as melanoma, head and neck, liver or kidney cancer.

This chain links TRBV11-2 with TRBJ2-2; perhaps TRBD1 as D (6 bases). This CDR3 has 14 residues. The V gene lost 2 bases and the J gene lost 6 bases, with 10 bases spanning the gap. Germline assignment: CDR1 SGHAT and CDR2 FQNNGV. The CDR3 sequence: CASSLHYRAGELFF. The CDR3 coding sequence is TGTGCCAGCAGCTTACACTACAGGGCCGGGGAGCTGTTTTTT.

V gene TRBV28 combines with J gene TRBJ2-7; D uncertain. CDR1 and CDR2 (germline): MDHEN, SYDVKM. This CDR3 comprises 12 residues. Between the trimmed V and J ends, which lost 5 bases and 4 bases, there was a span of 9 bases. The CDR3 region has the DNA TGTGCCAGCAGTACCCGACGGTACGAGCAGTACTTC. Its translation: CASSTRRYEQYF.

The CDR3 DNA is TGTGCCATTGGGACAGGGCCCGTGGCTAATGAAAAACTGTTTTTT. This gives the protein CAIGTGPVANEKLFF. The chain is built from TRBV2 and TRBJ1-4; 9 bases line up with TRBD1. The junction had 9 bases not matched to a gene; V was cut back by 10 bases and J by 3 bases. The CDR3 totals 15 residues. The germline CDR1 and CDR2 sequences are SNHLY and FYNNEI.

V usage is TRBV6-6 and J usage is TRBJ1-1; maybe TRBD1 (5 bases). CDR1 and CDR2 (germline): MNHNY, SVGAGI (reference sequence). Trimming shortened V by 7 bases and J by 3 bases, and 18 bases separated the two germline ends. This CDR3 spans 15 amino acids. CDR3 residues: CASIPRVGGDTEAFF. CDR3 sequence (DNA): TGTGCCAGCATTCCTCGGGTTGGGGGGGACACTGAAGCTTTCTTT.

Regarding this clone: Germline and junction disagree at one end, which may indicate a read error. Other nucleotide sequences in the sample specify the same CDR3. The gene calls are TRBV6-5 and TRBJ1-2, with 8 bases fitting TRBD1. Per the germline V gene, CDR1 is MNHEY and CDR2 is SVGAGI. The CDR3 spans 13 residues. CDR3 region: CASSPGGSYGYTF. CDR3 DNA sequence: TGCGCCAGCAGTCCAGGGGGCTCCTATGGCTACACCTTC.

This chain links TRBV6-5 with TRBJ2-7; no clear D. The CDR3 is 12 residues long. CDR1 and CDR2 from the germline V gene are MNHEY and SVGAGI. V was pared by 3 bases and J by 5 bases, with 8 bases between. CDR3 in amino acids: CASSYNGDEQYF. In DNA, the CDR3 is TGTGCCAGCAGTTATAATGGGGACGAGCAGTACTTC.

Only a few counts were recorded for this clone. The V and J genes are TRBV19 and TRBJ1-5; D not certain. CDR1 and CDR2 from the germline V gene are LNHDA and SQIVND (reference sequence). V dropped 5 bases and J dropped 6 bases, with 8 bases sitting between them. The CDR3 has 12 residues. CDR3 loop: CASSPGFQPQHF. The CDR3, as DNA: TGTGCCAGTAGTCCCGGGTTTCAGCCCCAGCATTTT.

The chain combines TRBV19 with TRBJ1-5; a weak D match, TRBD1 (6 bases). CDR3 size: 15 residues. Trimming cost V 5 bases and J 6 bases, with 17 bases left between them. Looked up from germline, CDR1 is LNHDA and CDR2 is SQIVND (reference sequence). The CDR3 nucleotides are TGTGCCAGTAGTGGTAGTTGGGGGCTGAGTCAGCCCCAGCATTTT. Its protein is CASSGSWGLSQPQHF.

The chain links TRBV11-2 to TRBJ2-5; no clear D. Trimming cost V 3 bases and J 0 bases, with 8 bases left between them. CDR1 is SGHAT, CDR2 FQNNGV, per germline. The CDR3 sequence is 14 residues long. CDR3 DNA sequence: TGTGCCAGCAGCTTGGAATGGTACCAAGAGACCCAGTACTTC. It encodes CASSLEWYQETQYF.

V gene TRBV4-2 combines with J gene TRBJ1-6, with TRBD1 matching over 9 bases. This CDR3 spans 22 amino acids. Per germline, CDR1 LGHNA and CDR2 YNFKEQ. The J segment lost 0 bases and the V segment lost 4 bases, leaving 19 bases of the junction unmatched. CDR3 sequence reads: CASSLINRGLVIQSSYNSPLHF. The CDR3 DNA follows: TGTGCCAGCAGCCTGATAAACAGGGGGCTAGTTATCCAGAGCTCCTATAATTCACCCCTCCACTTT.

The J gene is TRBJ2-7, the V gene TRBV2; no clear D gene. Germline-derived CDR1 and CDR2 are SNHLY and FYNNEI. With 2 bases removed from V and 2 bases from J, the gap between germline ends came to 13 bases. This CDR3 comprises 15 residues. CDR3 region: CASSELPGGTYEQYF. The CDR3 nucleotides read TGTGCCAGCAGTGAACTCCCAGGCGGAACCTACGAGCAGTACTTC.

The chain has TRBV4-1 and TRBJ2-7; 7 nucleotides match TRBD2. Losses at the gene ends were 3 bases for V and 0 bases for J; bases not matched to a gene: 5. The germline CDR1 and CDR2 sequences are MGHRA and YSYEKL. The CDR3 consists of 15 residues. The CDR3 DNA reads as TGCGCCAGCAGCCAGGGAGCGGGGAACTCCTACGAGCAGTACTTC. Amino acid sequence: CASSQGAGNSYEQYF.

For the CDR3, the DNA is TGTGCCAGCAGCCCGGGACCAGTTGAAGCTTTCTTT. Protein sequence: CASSPGPVEAFF. The genes are TRBV5-4 and TRBJ1-1, with TRBD1 as a possible D gene (5 bases). Looked up from germline, CDR1 is SGHNT and CDR2 is YYREEE (reference sequence). Trimming cost V 4 bases and J 7 bases, with 11 bases left between them. The CDR3 has 12 amino acids.